This entry lists 30 T cell receptor beta chains sequenced from one sample in a study of cytomegalovirus exposure and HLA in healthy donors. PCR involved 60 Vbeta and 13 Jbeta primers. Clones were sequenced by immunoSEQ multiplex PCR, and TCRdb holds only the in-frame ones, with some missing. This table has roughly 140,000 clones, approximately 84% appearing once. Specimen: PBMCs. These receptors came from a woman in her fifties or sixties in good health and CMV-seropositive.

This chain links TRBV5-1 with TRBJ2-7, with 8 bases lining up with TRBD1. Germline CDR1 SGHRS, CDR2 YFSETQ. The CDR3 contains 14 residues. Trimming at V came to 0 bases and at J to 2 bases, leaving 1 base not matched to a gene. CDR3 sequence reads: CASSLGTGPYEQYF. As DNA, the CDR3 is TGCGCCAGCAGCTTGGGGACAGGGCCCTACGAGCAGTACTTC.

This chain links TRBV11-3 with TRBJ2-3; the D gene is possibly TRBD1 (5 bases). The CDR3 runs to 14 residues. Deletions cut 1 base from V and 4 bases from J, with 9 bases between. Germline CDR1 reads SGHNT; CDR2 reads YENEEA. DNA for the CDR3: TGTGCCAGCAGCTTAGGCAGGGCCCCAGATACGCAGTATTTT. This sequence encodes CASSLGRAPDTQYF.

This clone came up a few times. V is TRBV5-1 and J is TRBJ2-5, with 8 bases that match TRBD2. V lost 5 bases and J lost 3; bases outside the gene matches: 12. The CDR3 totals 16 residues. Germline CDR1 reads SGHRS; CDR2 reads YFSETQ. This chain's CDR3 is CASRRGSGSVEETQYF. DNA of the CDR3: TGCGCCAGCAGGAGAGGGAGCGGGAGTGTCGAAGAGACCCAGTACTTC.

This clone occurred a few times. A junction end diverges from the germline sequence, so it may reflect a read error. The CDR3 sequence is CASSHVGNRGHTEAFF. CDR3 DNA sequence: TGCGCTAGCAGCCATGTAGGCAACAGGGGGCACACTGAAGCTTTCTTT. This sequence joins TRBV4-1 and TRBJ1-1; 9 bases are a match to TRBD1. The CDR3 is 16 residues long. Germline V gives CDR1 MGHRA, CDR2 YSYEKL.

This clone was detected a few times. The V and J genes are TRBV30 and TRBJ2-6; tentatively, D is TRBD1 (6 bases). V lost 3 bases and J 1 base, leaving 13 bases between the germline ends. CDR1 is GTSNPN and CDR2 is SVGIG in the germline V gene (reference sequence). This CDR3 has 16 residues. The CDR3 DNA follows: TGTGCCTGGAGGACCCTAGGGGGTTCTGGGGCCAACGTCCTGACTTTC. Protein: CAWRTLGGSGANVLTF.

This CDR3 is CASSSTGSTGELFF. The DNA of the CDR3 is TGTGCCAGCAGCTCGACAGGGAGTACCGGGGAGCTGTTTTTT. The rearrangement uses TRBV7-8 and TRBJ2-2; 7 bases are a match to TRBD1. CDR3 length: 14 amino acids. V was clipped by 4 bases and J by 5 bases; unmatched bases: 4. In germline, CDR1 is SGHVS, CDR2 FQNEAQ.

The gene calls are TRBV19 and TRBJ2-1; D unresolved. This CDR3 has 13 amino acids. Germline assignment: CDR1 LNHDA and CDR2 SQIVND (reference sequence). V lost 10 bases to trimming and J lost 0 bases, with 10 bases between them. CDR3 sequence reads: CATGPSSYNEQFF. The CDR3 nucleotides are TGTGCCACTGGGCCCAGCTCCTACAATGAGCAGTTCTTC.

The chain is built from TRBV2 and TRBJ2-7; 7 bases align to TRBD2. The CDR3 consists of 13 residues. CDR1 is SNHLY, CDR2 FYNNEI, per germline. Trimming at V came to 6 bases and at J to 6 bases, leaving 8 bases not matched to a gene. CDR3: CASRSIGRSEQYF. The CDR3 DNA reads TGTGCCAGCAGGAGCATCGGGAGGAGCGAGCAGTACTTC.

This chain joins TRBV5-6 and TRBJ2-5, with 7 nucleotides matching TRBD2. Germline V gene data show CDR1 as SGHDT and CDR2 as YYEEEE. Trimming took 3 bases from V and 0 from J; bases not matched to a gene: 2. The CDR3 is 14 amino acids. CDR3 protein: CASSWGGNQETQYF. DNA of the CDR3: TGTGCCAGCAGCTGGGGGGGTAACCAAGAGACCCAGTACTTC.

The chain combines TRBV5-1 with TRBJ2-7, with a possible D match to TRBD2 (5 bases). The CDR3 totals 12 residues. V dropped 3 bases and J dropped 12 bases, with 16 bases sitting between them. Germline V CDR1 and CDR2: SGHRS, YFSETQ. The CDR3 nucleotides are TGCGCCAGCAGCTCCGCGGGTCAGAAGTCGTACTTC. Translated, it gives CASSSAGQKSYF.

In this sample, this clone turned up once. V and J are TRBV29-1 and TRBJ2-3; possible D gene TRBD2, 6 bases. V was shortened by 1 base and J by 1 base, with 12 bases between the two germline ends. The CDR3 covers 15 residues. Germline CDR1 SQVTM, CDR2 ANQGSEA. The CDR3 here is CSVEVAGLGTDTQYF. In DNA form, the CDR3 reads TGCAGCGTTGAAGTGGCGGGGCTAGGCACAGATACGCAGTATTTT.

The CDR3 nucleotides are TGCAGCGCCGGAGGGGGGGGGTTCAATCAGCCCCAGCATTTT. Its protein product is CSAGGGGFNQPQHF. The chain has TRBV29-1 and TRBJ1-5, with D tentatively TRBD1 (6 bases). The V gene's germline CDR1 is SQVTM and CDR2 ANQGSEA. The CDR3 has 14 residues. V lost 7 bases to trimming and J lost 3 bases, with 16 bases between them.

This clone was picked up a small number of times. This chain uses TRBV5-1 with TRBJ1-1, with D maybe TRBD1 (5 bases). Trimming removed 5 bases from V and 2 bases from J, with 10 bases in between. The CDR3 length is 13 residues. From germline, CDR1 is SGHRS and CDR2 YFSETQ. CDR3 coding DNA: TGCGCCAGCAGGACAGTTGTAAACACTGAAGCTTTCTTT. Protein sequence: CASRTVVNTEAFF. Drawing the rest from reference TRBV5-1 and TRBJ1-1, the complete variable domain is KAGVTQTPRYLIKTRGQQVTLSCSPISGHRSVSWYQQTPGQGLQFLFEYFSETQRNKGNFPGRFSGRQFSNSRSEMNVSTLELGDSALYLCASRTVVNTEAFFGQGTRLTVV.

The V call is TRBV28, the J call TRBJ1-2; 7 bases map to TRBD1. Germline loops: CDR1 MDHEN, CDR2 SYDVKM. This CDR3 spans 14 amino acids. V was clipped by 5 bases and J by 2 bases; unmatched bases: 5. The CDR3 is CASSPPGQNYGYTF. For the CDR3, the DNA is TGTGCCAGCAGTCCGCCGGGACAGAACTATGGCTACACCTTC.

This rearrangement joins TRBV11-3 to TRBJ2-3; perhaps TRBD2 as D (6 bases). The V end was cut by 5 bases, the J end by 5 bases, with 8 bases between. The germline V gene has CDR1 SGHNT and CDR2 YENEEA. The CDR3 covers 12 residues. CDR3 residues: CASSRGKDTQYF. DNA of the CDR3: TGTGCCAGCAGCCGCGGGAAAGATACGCAGTATTTT. Using reference TRBV11-3 and TRBJ2-3 for the parts outside the CDR3, the full variable domain is EAGVVQSPRYKIIEKKQPVAFWCNPISGHNTLYWYLQNLGQGPELLIRYENEEAVDDSQLPKDRFSAERLKGVDSTLKIQPAELGDSAVYLCASSRGKDTQYFGPGTRLTVL.

This chain links TRBV28 with TRBJ2-7; TRBD2 might be the D (6 bases). Germline CDR1 MDHEN, CDR2 SYDVKM. The CDR3 loop spans 15 amino acids. Trimming cost V 7 bases and J 2 bases, with 18 bases left between them. CDR3 region: CASTRRGPNAYEQYF. The CDR3 coding sequence is TGTGCCAGCACCCGGAGGGGACCAAACGCCTACGAGCAGTACTTC.

The chain links TRBV2 to TRBJ2-5; 7 nucleotides match TRBD2. In germline, CDR1 is SNHLY, CDR2 FYNNEI. J gave up 0 bases and V 7 bases, and 5 bases lay outside the gene matches. This CDR3 spans 14 amino acids. CDR3 residues: CASILAKYQETQYF. Written as DNA, the CDR3 is TGTGCCAGCATACTAGCGAAGTACCAAGAGACCCAGTACTTC.

The chain recombines TRBV19 with TRBJ2-7; tentatively, D is TRBD2 (5 bases). Per the germline V gene, CDR1 is LNHDA and CDR2 is SQIVND (reference sequence). Trimming pared 4 bases from V and 4 bases from J, leaving 11 bases between. The CDR3 is 13 amino acids. The CDR3 sequence: CASSTGRTYEQYF. CDR3 coding DNA: TGTGCCAGTAGTACTGGGAGAACTTACGAGCAGTACTTC.

The chain couples TRBV14 to TRBJ1-2; D gene unclear. CDR1 and CDR2 (germline): SGHDN, FVKESK. This CDR3 has 14 amino acids. Trimming left V 2 bases short and J 3 bases short, with 10 bases between. DNA for the CDR3: TGTGCCAGCAGCCAACGCTACGGAGACTATGGCTACACCTTC. Translation: CASSQRYGDYGYTF.

J is TRBJ2-2 and V is TRBV27, with a tentative D call TRBD1 (6 bases). The CDR3 totals 14 residues. V lost 2 bases, J lost 5 bases, and 9 bases lay in between. Germline CDR1 MNHEY, CDR2 SMNVEV (reference sequence). The CDR3 protein is CASSLLTGTGELFF. In DNA, the CDR3 is TGTGCCAGCAGTTTACTTACAGGGACCGGGGAGCTGTTTTTT.

The rearrangement joins TRBV19 to TRBJ2-2, with D perhaps matching TRBD2 (5 bases). The V end was cut by 6 bases, the J end by 5 bases, with 16 bases between. Germline lookup yields CDR1 LNHDA and CDR2 SQIVND (reference sequence). This CDR3 region has 15 residues. The CDR3 spells CASRPRTDLTGELFF. CDR3 bases: TGTGCCAGTAGGCCACGGACTGACCTGACCGGGGAGCTGTTTTTT.

In the case of this clone: Because the CDR3's place on the DNA is in doubt, the DNA is left out and the CDR3 is given as listed by TCRdb. The same CDR3 can be traced to other DNA sequences in this sample. The J gene is TRBJ1-1, the V gene TRBV10-3; the D call of TRBD1 is as the table states it, not checked on the DNA. The CDR3 numbers 19 amino acids, ends counted. CDR1 is ENHRY, CDR2 SYGVKD, per germline. CDR3 protein: CAIAGLRATLFGQGTRLNF.

This clone showed up just once. CDR3 coding DNA: TGCGCCAGCAGCTTGACACCCAGCGGGCCGACCGCTAGCACAGATACGCAGTATTTT. Amino acid sequence: CASSLTPSGPTASTDTQYF. The chain combines TRBV5-1 with TRBJ2-3, with D perhaps TRBD2 (6 bases). V lost 1 base to trimming and J lost 0 bases, with 21 bases between them. In germline, CDR1 is SGHRS, CDR2 YFSETQ. This CDR3 is 19 amino acids long.

This clone showed up just a few times. The sample carries other DNA sequences with the same CDR3. The gene calls are TRBV5-1 and TRBJ2-3; tentatively, D is TRBD1 (5 bases). Trimming left V 4 bases short and J 1 base short, with 10 bases between. The CDR3 runs 14 residues. In germline, CDR1 is SGHRS, CDR2 YFSETQ. The CDR3 nucleotides are TGCGCCAGCAGCCTCCAGGGTCGCACAGATACGCAGTATTTT. Translation: CASSLQGRTDTQYF.

The chain couples TRBV30 to TRBJ1-2; a weak D match, TRBD1 (5 bases). This CDR3 spans 13 amino acids. Germline values: CDR1 GTSNPN, CDR2 SVGIG (reference sequence). Trimming took 0 bases from V and 7 from J, leaving 12 bases between them. CDR3 in amino acids: CAWSVQGSFGYTF. The CDR3 nucleotides read TGTGCCTGGAGTGTGCAGGGTTCGTTTGGCTACACCTTC.

The chain uses TRBV9 and TRBJ2-1; a possible D gene is TRBD2 (5 bases). Germline CDR1 reads SGDLS; CDR2 reads YYNGEE. This CDR3 has 13 amino acids. The V end was cut by 3 bases, the J end by 4 bases, with 8 bases between. The CDR3 loop is CASSGGLYNEQFF. CDR3 in DNA: TGTGCCAGCAGCGGTGGACTTTACAATGAGCAGTTCTTC.

The CDR3 coding sequence is TGTGCCAGCAAATACGCGTCCTACGAGCAGTACTTC. Translating it yields CASKYASYEQYF. This chain joins TRBV2 and TRBJ2-7; D uncertain. With 7 bases removed from V and 1 base from J, the gap between germline ends came to 8 bases. CDR1 is SNHLY and CDR2 is FYNNEI in the germline V gene. This CDR3 has 12 amino acids. Full variable domain (remainder filled in from reference TRBV2 and TRBJ2-7): EPEVTQTPSHQVTQMGQEVILRCVPISNHLYFYWYRQILGQKVEFLVSFYNNEISEKSEIFDDQFSVERPDGSNFTLKIRSTKLEDSAMYFCASKYASYEQYFGPGTRLTVT.

V usage is TRBV29-1 and J usage is TRBJ2-5; D gene ambiguous. The end of the DNA fits TRBJ2-7 better, so the J call may be wrong. CDR3 length: 12 amino acids. Germline lookup yields CDR1 SQVTM and CDR2 ANQGSEA. CDR3: CSVAEVSYEQYF. The CDR3 DNA reads TGCAGCGTTGCAGAAGTCTCCTACGAGCAGTACTTC.

CDR3 coding DNA: TGTGCCAGCAGTTCCTTACGAGGGACAGGGGGTGAGCCCCAGCATTTT. Amino acids: CASSSLRGTGGEPQHF. J is TRBJ1-5 and V is TRBV27, with 11 bases lining up with TRBD1. The germline V gene encodes CDR1 MNHEY and CDR2 SMNVEV (reference sequence). The CDR3 contains 16 residues. V trimming: 4 bases; J trimming: 8 bases; junction bases outside the gene matches: 10.

The rearrangement links TRBV28 to TRBJ2-1; TRBD2 agrees at 11 bases. This CDR3 is built from 13 residues. Germline V gene data show CDR1 as MDHEN and CDR2 as SYDVKM. The CDR3 sequence is CAHSGRAINEQFF. DNA of the CDR3: TGTGCGCATAGCGGGAGGGCCATCAATGAGCAGTTCTTC.